The 3 T cell receptor beta chains given below trace back to one sample, sequenced in a study of T cell changes during pregnancy in multiple sclerosis. Measured with immunoSEQ multiplex PCR; TCRdb has only the in-frame clones, and not every one. The repertoire holds fewer than 90,000 clones, roughly 93% seen once, with about 0.84% in the top ten. The starting material was peripheral blood, obtained in the third trimester of pregnancy. The receptors were sampled from a female donor with multiple sclerosis, enrolled in a pregnancy study.

The genes are TRBV6-6 and TRBJ2-1; D unclear. Between the trimmed V and J ends, which lost 0 bases and 12 bases, there was a span of 9 bases. CDR1 is MNHNY, CDR2 SVGAGI, per germline (reference sequence). The CDR3 loop spans 12 amino acids. The CDR3 nucleotides read TGTGCCAGCAGTTACTCGAGCAATTCGCAGTTCTTC. The encoded protein is CASSYSSNSQFF.

This clone was seen a single time. This chain connects TRBV19 to TRBJ2-3; a weak D match, TRBD1 (6 bases). From germline, CDR1 is LNHDA and CDR2 SQIVND (reference sequence). CDR3 size: 14 residues. V was shortened by 4 bases and J by 2 bases, with 10 bases between the two germline ends. Written as DNA, the CDR3 is TGTGCCAGTAGTACTCCAGGGGACACAGATACGCAGTATTTT. Protein product: CASSTPGDTDTQYF.

The chain uses TRBV15 and TRBJ2-1; 7 bases align to TRBD2. The CDR3 has 18 amino acids. Germline V gives CDR1 LNHNV, CDR2 YYDKDF (reference sequence). The V and J ends lost 7 bases and 7 bases, in that order; junction bases with no gene match: 22. The CDR3 loop reads CATMGGVRFLARRNEQFF. CDR3 sequence (DNA): TGTGCCACCATGGGGGGGGTCAGGTTTCTAGCGCGACGGAATGAGCAGTTCTTC.